This TCR beta chain came from a study of cytotoxic CD8 clonotypes in ibrutinib-treated CLL (dated by TCRdb to about 2021). Notes on the research overall: The cohort included some 14 treatment-naive and around 10 relapsed/refractory patients; some 18 were IGHV unmutated. Of the 90 or so participants in the trial, about two dozen had longitudinal samples available. The response samples were drawn at a median of roughly twelve months into treatment, with a range of roughly 6 to 40 months. Responses were partial in roughly 24 patients and complete in 2; after median 68 months follow-up, about 14 stayed in remission and approximately twelve progressed. Cryopreserved peripheral blood mononuclear cells were obtained before treatment, at response, and at either sustained remission or disease progression. On average, each sample yielded 255,043 productive templates and about 94,000 productive rearrangements. Patients were still on ibrutinib when every remission and progressive disease sample was collected. The paper's findings and limits, for the study overall: Public clonotypes were rare and either contracted or stayed stable during treatment, and the rise in clonality at ibrutinib response reflected the expansion of private clonotypes. Baseline clonality exceeded that of age-matched healthy donors and correlated strongly with circulating CD8+ T-cell counts. Sampling times were not matched between sustained-remission and progressing patients, and lymph node repertoires were not studied. Clonality increased at ibrutinib response, stayed stable in sustained remission, and fell back toward baseline at progression.

On this clone itself: Its cognate antigen has yet to be identified. Nothing much larger sits one base from this clone, and base qualities are not available.

A MiSeq instrument was used for deep resolution sequencing, which targeted depths ranging from 1 in 1 million up to 1 in 200,000 T cells, with coverage averaging 10x for each clonotype. TCR beta libraries were generated with the immunoSEQ hsTCRB Kit. The paper's data handling went like this. ImmunoSEQ Data Assistant and ImmunoSEQ Analyzer were used for data analysis, and V, D and J genes were assigned according to IMGT definitions. Clonality was computed as one minus normalized Shannon entropy of productive rearrangement frequencies, ranging from 0 to 1. Only overrepresented clonotypes making up at least 0.05% of each patient's repertoire were included in the public clonotype analysis. Roughly 13 repertoires from age-matched healthy donors, obtained from immuneACCESS, served as clonality controls. TCRdb limited this immuneACCESS table to in-frame rearrangements with V and J called. A share of clones is missing; checked studies link under half to unresolved V genes, and the rest is unexplained. From that table come the V and J calls and clone size; the DNA was used to work out D and trimming. Across this sample there are some 150,000 clones, with around three quarters seen only once. The ten largest clonotypes hold 25% to 30% of the sample.

Trimming at the junction amounts to 8 bases on V and 4 bases on J, and the germline ends lie 12 bases apart. CDR1 and CDR2 are read off the germline V gene (reference sequence) as MNHEY and SMNVEV. The CDR3 runs 12 residues from the cysteine to the phenylalanine. The read is trimmed to its CDR3 DNA, 36 bases read in frame from base 1. Taken with the paper, the label for time point translates to: approximately eleven months on ibrutinib. For TCR beta library preparation, roughly 2.1 micrograms of genomic DNA were isolated from cryopreserved PBMCs. Longitudinal blood samples from CLL patients on ibrutinib monotherapy were analyzed using high-throughput TCR beta sequencing. Patients were enrolled in a phase 2 open-label single-center ibrutinib monotherapy trial.

The V and J segments used are TRBV27 and TRBJ2-7, with the D gene not confidently named. Material: PBMCs, obtained after 12 months of ibrutinib treatment. This sequence was found in a human donor with chronic lymphocytic leukemia. The CDR3 reads as follows: CASGPWVYEQYF. The bases are TGTGCCAGCGGCCCTTGGGTGTACGAGCAGTACTTC.